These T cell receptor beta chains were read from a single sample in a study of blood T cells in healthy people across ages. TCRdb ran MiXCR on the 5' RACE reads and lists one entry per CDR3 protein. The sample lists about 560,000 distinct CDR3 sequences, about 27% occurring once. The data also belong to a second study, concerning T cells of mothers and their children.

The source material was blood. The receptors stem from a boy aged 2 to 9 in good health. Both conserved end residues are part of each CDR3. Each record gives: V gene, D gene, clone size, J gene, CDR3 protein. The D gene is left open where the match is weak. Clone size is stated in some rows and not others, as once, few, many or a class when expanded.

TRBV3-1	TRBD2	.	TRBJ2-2	CASNPGLATRELFF
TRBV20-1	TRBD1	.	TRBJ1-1	CSASRGQGGEAFF
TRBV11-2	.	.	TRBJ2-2	CASSEWDPGHTGELFF
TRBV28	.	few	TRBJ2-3	CASSPLTLGTDTQYF
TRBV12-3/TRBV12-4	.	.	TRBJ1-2	CASSLTSYGYTF
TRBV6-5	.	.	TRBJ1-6	CASSYRGYSPLHF
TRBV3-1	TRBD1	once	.	CASSQDRGRGETQYF
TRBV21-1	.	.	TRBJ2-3	CASSKASGLTDTQYF
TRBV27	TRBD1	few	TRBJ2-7	CASSRGQGIGTYEQYF
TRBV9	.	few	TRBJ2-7	CASSGGLDSSYEQYF
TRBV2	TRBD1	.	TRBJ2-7	CASRAGQGFYEQYF
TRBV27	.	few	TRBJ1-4	CASSLSGGRPREKLFF
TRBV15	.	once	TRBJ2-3	CATSLFLGTQYF
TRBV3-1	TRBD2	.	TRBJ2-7	CASSQVDGGANEQYF
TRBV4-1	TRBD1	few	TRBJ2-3	CASSQVRTGGARTDTQYF
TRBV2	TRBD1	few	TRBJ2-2	CASSLTGGDNTGELFF
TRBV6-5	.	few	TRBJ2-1	CASSYSPRKNYNEQFF
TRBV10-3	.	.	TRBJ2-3	CAISDGGEADTQYF
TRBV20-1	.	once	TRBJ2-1	CSARSGDGSGQFF
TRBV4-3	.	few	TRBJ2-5	CASSQSLALQETQYF
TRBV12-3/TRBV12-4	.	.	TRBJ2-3	CASSLNHGTSSTDTQYF
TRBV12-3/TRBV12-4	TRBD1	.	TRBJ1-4	CASSLQGGRREKLFF
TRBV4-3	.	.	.	CASSQDPLSLPYEQYF
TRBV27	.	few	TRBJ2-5	CASSLGLGGSETQYF
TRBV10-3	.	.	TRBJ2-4	CAISHGEMGAKNIQYF
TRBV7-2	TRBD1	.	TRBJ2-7	CASSQDRADEQYF
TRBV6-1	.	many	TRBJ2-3	CASSESRPQGTQYF
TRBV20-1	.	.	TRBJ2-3	CSARVPSSSTDTQYF
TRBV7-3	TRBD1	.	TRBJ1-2	CASSRPQGEGYTF
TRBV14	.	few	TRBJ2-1	CASSHVRAPTYNEQFF
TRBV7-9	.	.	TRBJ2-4	CASSFKLLYLGTKNIQYF
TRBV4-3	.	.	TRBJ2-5	CASSQGVKETQYF
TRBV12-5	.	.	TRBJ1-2	CASGSAGRGYTF
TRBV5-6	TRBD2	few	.	CASSAFRTSGNYYEQYF
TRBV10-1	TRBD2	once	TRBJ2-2	CASGLVTGELFF
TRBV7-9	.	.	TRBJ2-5	CASSLARGGQETQYF
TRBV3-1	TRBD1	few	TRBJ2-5	CASSQRASWDRGPGETQYF
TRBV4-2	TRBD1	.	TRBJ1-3	CASSQDGTGEYGNTIYF
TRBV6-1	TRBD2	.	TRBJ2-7	CASGEGTSFYEQYF
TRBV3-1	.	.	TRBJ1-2	CASSHTKGSGYTF
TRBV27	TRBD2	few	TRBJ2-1	CASSLPRLAGESLFF
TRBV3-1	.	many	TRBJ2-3	CASSQETTTDTQYF
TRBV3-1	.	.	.	CASSQPQPNEQFF